The next 3 T cell receptor beta chains were all read from a single sample in a study of CD8 T cells in ankylosing spondylitis. TCRdb ran MiXCR on the 5' RACE reads and lists one entry per CDR3 protein. Of 200,000 to 250,000 distinct CDR3 sequences detected, about a quarter appear once; the ten largest clones hold about 7%. Sequenced input: blood, either unsorted or a sorted T cell fraction (not recorded which). These TCRs come from a male donor with ankylosing spondylitis or in good health (not recorded which).

This clonotype was seen a handful of times. J is TRBJ2-1 and V is TRBV24-1, with 9 bases lining up with TRBD2. From germline, CDR1 is KGHDR and CDR2 SFDVKD. The CDR3 runs 18 residues. Trimming cost V 4 bases and J 0 bases; bases outside gene matches: 9. In DNA, the CDR3 is TGTGCCACCAGTGAAACCGGGACTAGCTCTAGCTCCTACAATGAGCAGTTCTTC. This translates into CATSETGTSSSSYNEQFF.

This clonotype came up many times. This chain joins TRBV4-2 and TRBJ2-7; 9 bases match TRBD2. The CDR3 sequence is 15 residues long. After removal of 1 base from V and 2 bases from J, the junction contained 3 bases not matched to a gene. The germline gives CDR1 LGHNA, CDR2 YNFKEQ. The CDR3 loop reads CASSQAGGRAYEQYF. CDR3 nucleotides: TGTGCCAGCAGCCAAGCGGGCGGGAGGGCCTACGAGCAGTACTTC.

In regard to this clonotype: This sequence may be a read error, since a much larger clone differs from it by one base. This chain links TRBV20-1 with TRBJ2-2; weak D call: TRBD2 (5 bases). The CDR3 has 16 residues. V lost 0 bases, J lost 4 bases, and 15 bases lay in between. Germline CDR1 reads DFQATT; CDR2 reads SNEGSKA (reference sequence). The CDR3 here is CSARDTEGSGTGELFF. The CDR3 DNA follows: TGCAGTGCTAGAGATACAGAGGGTTCTGGCACCGGGGAGCTGTTTTTT.